This is a list of T cell receptor beta chains from one sample in a study of CD8+ T cells in alopecia areata. Generated by immunoSEQ multiplex PCR, the TCRdb table keeps only in-frame clones and is missing some. The repertoire consists of about 30,000 clones, with more than 55% occurring once and the leading ten covering about 20%. The sequencing input was NKG2D-high CD8+ T cells sorted from blood. Receptors were obtained from a human donor with alopecia areata. The CDR3 runs from the conserved cysteine through the conserved F or W.

v_call,j_call,cdr3_aa
TRBV7-9,TRBJ2-6,CASSPPVSGANVLTF
TRBV7-9,TRBJ2-5,CASSLAFEGETQYF
TRBV27,TRBJ2-7,CASSSGGHEQYF
TRBV28,TRBJ2-3,CASSFRDTSTDTQYF
TRBV6-6,TRBJ2-7,CASSFTPYEQYF
TRBV29-1,TRBJ2-7,CSVENRDSETYEQYF
TRBV2,TRBJ2-1,CASSDALGEQFF
TRBV6-5,TRBJ1-1,CASSHRTDTEAFF
TRBV11-2,TRBJ1-2,CASSPGRGVSVIGYTF
TRBV28,TRBJ1-1,CASSPGGLNTEAFF
TRBV19,TRBJ2-7,CASSWDSSYEQYF
TRBV27,TRBJ1-5,CASSLPGRDQPQHF
TRBV6-5,TRBJ1-2,CASSYSGEYGYTF
TRBV4-3,TRBJ1-6,CASSLWAGADNSPLHF
TRBV7-8,TRBJ1-4,CASSNKDSEEKLFF
TRBV5-1,TRBJ2-7,CASRGDTYGQYF
TRBV7-9,TRBJ2-5,CASSSRAETQYF
TRBV29-1,TRBJ2-1,CSVDYVANEQFF
TRBV7-2,TRBJ2-7,CASSLGTPGPEQYF
TRBV7-9,TRBJ2-7,CASSTPYEQYF
TRBV4-1,TRBJ2-7,CASSQVAGESYEQYF
TRBV7-8,TRBJ1-1,CASSGDSNTEAFF
TRBV7-9,TRBJ2-5,CASSQQGSVETQYF
TRBV12-5,TRBJ2-3,CASGAYDPGSTDTQYF
TRBV19,TRBJ1-5,CATKQGASNQPQHF
TRBV15,TRBJ1-4,CATSRAWGATNEKLFF
TRBV7-2,TRBJ2-1,CASSARRSGTGDEQFF
TRBV21-1,TRBJ2-7,CASSKVADRPEIHEQYF
TRBV7-9,TRBJ2-5,CASNPRLQNQETQYF
TRBV30,TRBJ2-5,CAWSDILAGEGETQYF